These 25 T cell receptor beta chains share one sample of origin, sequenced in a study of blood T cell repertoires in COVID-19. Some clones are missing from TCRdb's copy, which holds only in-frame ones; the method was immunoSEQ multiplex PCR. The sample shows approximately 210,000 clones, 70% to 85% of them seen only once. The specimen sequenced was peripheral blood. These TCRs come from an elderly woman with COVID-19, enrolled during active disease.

CDR3 loop: CASSLAQANNSPLHF. The CDR3 region has the DNA TGCGCCAGCAGCTTGGCACAGGCGAATAATTCACCCCTCCACTTT. This sequence joins TRBV5-1 and TRBJ1-6, with D possibly matching TRBD1 (5 bases). The germline gives CDR1 SGHRS, CDR2 YFSETQ. Trimming stripped 0 bases from V and 5 bases from J, with 9 bases between. The CDR3 is 15 amino acids.

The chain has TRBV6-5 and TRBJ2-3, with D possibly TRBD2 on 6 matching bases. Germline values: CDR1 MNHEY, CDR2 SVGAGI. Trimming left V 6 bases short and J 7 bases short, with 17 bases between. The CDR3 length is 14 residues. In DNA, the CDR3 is TGTGCCAGCAGGAACCGACGGGACTCCTATACGCAGTATTTT. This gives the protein CASRNRRDSYTQYF.

The CDR3 DNA reads as TGTGCCAGCAGCCAAGGTCCCAGGATAGGCTACGAGCAGTACTTC. Translating it yields CASSQGPRIGYEQYF. V and J are TRBV3-1 (or the pseudogene TRBV3-2) and TRBJ2-7; D not certain. The V end was cut by 1 base, the J end by 3 bases, with 13 bases between. The CDR3 runs to 15 residues. Germline values: CDR1 LGHDT, CDR2 YNNKEL (reference sequence).

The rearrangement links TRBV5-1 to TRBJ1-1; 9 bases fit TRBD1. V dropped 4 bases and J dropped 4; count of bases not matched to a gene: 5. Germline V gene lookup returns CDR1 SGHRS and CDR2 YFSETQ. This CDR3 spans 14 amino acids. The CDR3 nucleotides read TGCGCCAGCAGCACCGGACAGGGGAGCACTGAAGCTTTCTTT. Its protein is CASSTGQGSTEAFF. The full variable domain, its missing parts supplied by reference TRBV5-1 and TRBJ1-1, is KAGVTQTPRYLIKTRGQQVTLSCSPISGHRSVSWYQQTPGQGLQFLFEYFSETQRNKGNFPGRFSGRQFSNSRSEMNVSTLELGDSALYLCASSTGQGSTEAFFGQGTRLTVV.

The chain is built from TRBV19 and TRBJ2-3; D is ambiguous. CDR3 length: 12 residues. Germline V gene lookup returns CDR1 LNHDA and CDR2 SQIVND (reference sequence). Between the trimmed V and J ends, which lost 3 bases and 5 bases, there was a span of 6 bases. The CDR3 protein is CASSILGDTQYF. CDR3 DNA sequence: TGTGCCAGTAGTATCCTAGGAGATACGCAGTATTTT.

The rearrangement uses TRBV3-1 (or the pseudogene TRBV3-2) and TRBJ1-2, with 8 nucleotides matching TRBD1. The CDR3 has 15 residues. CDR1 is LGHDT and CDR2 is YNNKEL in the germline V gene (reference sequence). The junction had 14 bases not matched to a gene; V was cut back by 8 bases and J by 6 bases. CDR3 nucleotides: TGTGCCAGCCGTCTGACACGGACAGGGTCGGATGGCTACACCTTC. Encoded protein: CASRLTRTGSDGYTF.

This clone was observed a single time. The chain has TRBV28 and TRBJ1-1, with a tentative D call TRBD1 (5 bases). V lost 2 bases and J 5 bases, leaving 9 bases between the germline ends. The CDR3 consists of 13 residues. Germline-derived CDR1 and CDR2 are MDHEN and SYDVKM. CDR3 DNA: TGTGCCAGCAGTTTAAATCAGGGAACTGAAGCTTTCTTT. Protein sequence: CASSLNQGTEAFF. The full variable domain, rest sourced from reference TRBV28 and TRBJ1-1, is DVKVTQSSRYLVKRTGEKVFLECVQDMDHENMFWYRQDPGLGLRLIYFSYDVKMKEKGDIPEGYSVSREKKERFSLILESASTNQTSMYLCASSLNQGTEAFFGQGTRLTVV.

CDR3 loop: CASLGDRERVEAFF. The CDR3 DNA reads as TGTGCCAGCTTAGGGGACAGGGAACGAGTTGAAGCTTTCTTT. The V and J genes are TRBV18 and TRBJ1-1; the match to TRBD1 covers 9 bases. J gave up 7 bases and V 7 bases, and 10 bases lay outside the gene matches. The V gene's germline CDR1 is KGHSH and CDR2 LQKENI. The CDR3 has 14 amino acids.

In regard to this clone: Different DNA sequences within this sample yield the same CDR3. Written as DNA, the CDR3 is TGTGCCAGCAGCCCAAGGCAGGGGGGCTATGGCTACACCTTC. Amino acid sequence: CASSPRQGGYGYTF. The gene calls are TRBV27 and TRBJ1-2, with TRBD1 matching over 7 bases. J gave up 4 bases and V 6 bases, and 8 bases lay outside the gene matches. CDR3 size: 14 residues. Germline lookup yields CDR1 MNHEY and CDR2 SMNVEV (reference sequence).

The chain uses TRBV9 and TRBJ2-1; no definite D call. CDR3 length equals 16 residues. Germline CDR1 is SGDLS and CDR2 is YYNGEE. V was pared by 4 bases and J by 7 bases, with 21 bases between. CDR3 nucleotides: TGTGCCAGCAGCACTACACCCGGGTCTGGATGGAATGAGCAGTTCTTC. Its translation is CASSTTPGSGWNEQFF.

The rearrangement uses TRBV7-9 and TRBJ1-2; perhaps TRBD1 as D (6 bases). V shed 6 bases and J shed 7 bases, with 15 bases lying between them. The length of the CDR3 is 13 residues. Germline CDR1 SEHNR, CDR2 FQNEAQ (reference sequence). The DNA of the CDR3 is TGTGCCAGCAGTCTACAGGGATCGGGTGGCTACACCTTC. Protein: CASSLQGSGGYTF.

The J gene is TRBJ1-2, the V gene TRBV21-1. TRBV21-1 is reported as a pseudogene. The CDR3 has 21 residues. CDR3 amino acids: CASSGLKTPYLGPTGDYGYTF. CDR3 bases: TGTGCCAGCAGCGGACTTAAAACCCCCTATTTGGGCCCCACGGGGGACTATGGCTACACCTTC.

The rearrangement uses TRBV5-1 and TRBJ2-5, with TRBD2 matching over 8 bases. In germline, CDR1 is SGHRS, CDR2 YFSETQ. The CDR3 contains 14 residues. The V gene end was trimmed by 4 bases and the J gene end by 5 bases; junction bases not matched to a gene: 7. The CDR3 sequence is CASSTGTRFETQYF. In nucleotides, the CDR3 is TGCGCCAGCAGCACGGGGACTAGATTTGAGACCCAGTACTTC.

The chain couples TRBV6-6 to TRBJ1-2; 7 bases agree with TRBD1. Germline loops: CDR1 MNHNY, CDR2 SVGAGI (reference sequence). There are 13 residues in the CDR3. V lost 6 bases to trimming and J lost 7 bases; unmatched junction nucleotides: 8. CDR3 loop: CASRREGALGYTF. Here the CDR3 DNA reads TGTGCCAGCAGGCGCGAGGGGGCGCTTGGCTACACCTTC.

The DNA for the CDR3 is TGCGCCAGCAGCTTGGCCCCGGGACAGTCAGGCTTTCAAGAGACCCAGTACTTC. Its protein is CASSLAPGQSGFQETQYF. The chain couples TRBV5-1 to TRBJ2-5, with 7 bases matching TRBD1. V lost 0 bases to trimming and J lost 2 bases; unmatched junction nucleotides: 13. CDR3 length: 18 residues. Germline CDR1 is SGHRS and CDR2 is YFSETQ.

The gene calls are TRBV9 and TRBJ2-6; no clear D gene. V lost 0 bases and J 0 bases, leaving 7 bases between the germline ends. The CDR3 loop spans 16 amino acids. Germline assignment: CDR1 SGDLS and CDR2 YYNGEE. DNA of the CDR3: TGTGCCAGCAGCGTAGATCCTAACTCTGGGGCCAACGTCCTGACTTTC. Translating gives CASSVDPNSGANVLTF.

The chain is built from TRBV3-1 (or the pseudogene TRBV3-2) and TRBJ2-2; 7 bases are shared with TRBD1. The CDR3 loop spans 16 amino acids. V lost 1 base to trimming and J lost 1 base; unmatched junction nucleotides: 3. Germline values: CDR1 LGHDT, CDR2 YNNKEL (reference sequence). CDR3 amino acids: CASSQVRTGNTGELFF. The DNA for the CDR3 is TGTGCCAGCAGCCAAGTTAGGACAGGGAACACCGGGGAGCTGTTTTTT.

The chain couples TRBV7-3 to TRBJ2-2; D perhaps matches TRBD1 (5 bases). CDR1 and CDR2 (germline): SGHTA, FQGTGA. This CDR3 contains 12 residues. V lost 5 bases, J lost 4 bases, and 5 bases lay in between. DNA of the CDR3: TGTGCCAGCAGCCAGGGCACCGGGGAGCTGTTTTTT. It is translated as CASSQGTGELFF.

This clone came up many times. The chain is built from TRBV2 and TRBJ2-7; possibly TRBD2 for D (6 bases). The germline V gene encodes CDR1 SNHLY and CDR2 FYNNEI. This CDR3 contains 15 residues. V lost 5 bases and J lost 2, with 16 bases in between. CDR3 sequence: CASSPYSGGTYEQYF. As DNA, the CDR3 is TGTGCCAGCAGTCCCTACTCCGGGGGTACCTACGAGCAGTACTTC. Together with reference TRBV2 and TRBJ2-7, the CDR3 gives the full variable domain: EPEVTQTPSHQVTQMGQEVILRCVPISNHLYFYWYRQILGQKVEFLVSFYNNEISEKSEIFDDQFSVERPDGSNFTLKIRSTKLEDSAMYFCASSPYSGGTYEQYFGPGTRLTVT.

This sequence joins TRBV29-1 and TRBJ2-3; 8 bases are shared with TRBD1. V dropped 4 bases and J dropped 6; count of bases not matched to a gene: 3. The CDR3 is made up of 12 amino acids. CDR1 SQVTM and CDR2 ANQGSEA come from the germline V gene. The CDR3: CSVGGQVDTQYF. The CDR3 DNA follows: TGCAGCGTTGGGGGACAGGTGGATACGCAGTATTTT.

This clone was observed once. As DNA, the CDR3 is TGTGCCAGCAGCCAAGATACGGGATCCCCTGAAGCTTTCTTT. Its protein is CASSQDTGSPEAFF. The rearrangement uses TRBV3-1 (or the pseudogene TRBV3-2) and TRBJ1-1; D not resolved. Germline CDR1 and CDR2: LGHDT and YNNKEL (reference sequence). The length of the CDR3 is 14 residues. Trimming cost V 0 bases and J 6 bases, with 11 bases left between them.

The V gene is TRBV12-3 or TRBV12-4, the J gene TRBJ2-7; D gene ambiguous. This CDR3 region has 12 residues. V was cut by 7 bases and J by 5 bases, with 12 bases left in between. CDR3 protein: CASTGVANEQYF. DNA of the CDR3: TGTGCCAGCACCGGAGTGGCAAACGAGCAGTACTTC.

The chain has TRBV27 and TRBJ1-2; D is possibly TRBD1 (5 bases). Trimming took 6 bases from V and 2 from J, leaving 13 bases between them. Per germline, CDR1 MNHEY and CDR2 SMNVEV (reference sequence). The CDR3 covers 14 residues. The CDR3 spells CASSPGGGNYGYTF. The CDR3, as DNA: TGTGCCAGCAGCCCCGGGGGGGGGAACTATGGCTACACCTTC.

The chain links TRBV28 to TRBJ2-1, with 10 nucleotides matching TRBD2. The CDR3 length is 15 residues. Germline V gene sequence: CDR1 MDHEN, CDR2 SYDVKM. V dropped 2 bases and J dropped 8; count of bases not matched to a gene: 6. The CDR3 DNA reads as TGTGCCAGCAGTTTAGGTGCTAGCGGGAGCGATGAGCAGTTCTTC. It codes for CASSLGASGSDEQFF. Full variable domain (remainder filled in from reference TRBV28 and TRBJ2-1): DVKVTQSSRYLVKRTGEKVFLECVQDMDHENMFWYRQDPGLGLRLIYFSYDVKMKEKGDIPEGYSVSREKKERFSLILESASTNQTSMYLCASSLGASGSDEQFFGPGTRLTVL.

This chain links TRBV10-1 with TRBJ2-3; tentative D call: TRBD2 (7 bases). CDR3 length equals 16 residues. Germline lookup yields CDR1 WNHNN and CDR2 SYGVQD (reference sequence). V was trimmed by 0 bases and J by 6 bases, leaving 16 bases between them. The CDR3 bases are TGCGCCAGCAGTGAGTCAGGACGGGGGGCCGGGGATACGCAGTATTTT. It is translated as CASSESGRGAGDTQYF.